This passage covers 2 T cell receptor beta chains from one sample sequenced in a study of shared clonotypes between healthy human individuals. TCRdb keeps only in-frame clones here, not all; method: immunoSEQ multiplex PCR. The sample records roughly 2.6 million clones, approximately 94% being singletons. Sequenced: naive CD4+ T cells sorted from blood. The subset is: CD45RA+ positively selected. The receptors stem from a man aged 18 to 30 in good health.

The chain links TRBV7-2 to TRBJ2-3, with TRBD2 matching over 10 bases. Unmatched junction bases numbered 12, after V lost 5 bases and J lost 1 base. The germline V gene encodes CDR1 SGHTA and CDR2 FQGNSA. The CDR3 consists of 18 residues. The CDR3 region is CASSPRAQRGGRTDTQYF. CDR3 DNA sequence: TGTGCCAGCAGCCCAAGAGCACAGCGGGGGGGTCGCACAGATACGCAGTATTTT.

This clone has just one count. One end of the junction varies from germline; a read error may be responsible. This chain connects TRBV6-1 to TRBJ2-7, with a tentative D call TRBD1 (6 bases). The germline CDR1 and CDR2 sequences are MNHNS and SASEGT. CDR3 size: 12 residues. This chain's CDR3 is CACRGPSYEQYF. The CDR3 nucleotides are TGTGCCTGCAGGGGACCCTCCTACGAGCAGTACTTC.